This T cell receptor beta chain was sequenced in a study of blood T cells in healthy people across ages. Overall study results and limits: A roughly linear age-dependent decrease characterized TCR beta diversity per million T cells. Unsorted PBMC input precluded a conclusive naive versus antigen-experienced comparison.

There were healthy Caucasian individuals from Russia, aged roughly 6 to 100, serving as donors. The amount of total RNA extracted per sample was at least 5.5 micrograms. In the case of this clonotype: What it binds is not known.

For the second PCR, which ran for about 7 to 11 cycles, a sample-barcoded 5' primer and a J-beta primer mix were used. TCRdb analysed the 5' RACE reads with MiXCR anew, one entry per CDR3 protein. Among roughly 2 million distinct CDR3 sequences listed, about 50% were seen once. This clonotype was obtained from a woman between 40 and 55 years old in good health. The source material was blood.

CDR3 amino acids: CASSYSRAGGSGKTQYF. The CDR3, as DNA: TGTGCCAGCAGTTACTCTAGGGCGGGGGGCAGTGGAAAGACCCAGTACTTC. V usage is TRBV6-6 and J usage is TRBJ2-5; 8 bases are a match to TRBD2. CDR3 size: 17 residues. Per germline, CDR1 MNHNY and CDR2 SVGAGI (reference sequence). J was trimmed by 6 bases and V by 0 bases; bases with no gene match: 12.